One and the same sample provided the 11 T cell receptor beta chains below, sequenced in a study of shared clonotypes between healthy human individuals. Only in-frame clones appear in the TCRdb table, and some are missing; sequencing was by immunoSEQ multiplex PCR. The sample has nearly 2 million clones; about 94% are singletons. Naive-designated CD8 cells lacked CD45RO, were positively enriched for CCR7, and omitted terminally differentiated effector memory CD45RA+ cells. Sequencing was carried out using naive CD8+ T cells sorted from blood. The source is a man in his late teens or twenties in good health.

This clone occurred once. This chain links TRBV4-1 with TRBJ2-5; D is perhaps TRBD2 (6 bases). The CDR3 spans 13 residues. CDR1 is MGHRA and CDR2 is YSYEKL in the germline V gene. V was shortened by 5 bases and J by 2 bases, with 9 bases between the two germline ends. The CDR3 DNA sequence: TGCGCCAGCAGCTTTGGGACTCAAGAGACCCAGTACTTC. Translated, it gives CASSFGTQETQYF.

The rearrangement links TRBV7-3 to TRBJ2-3; 8 nucleotides agree with TRBD2. Trimming removed 5 bases from V and 4 bases from J; junction bases left unmatched: 5. In germline, CDR1 is SGHTA, CDR2 FQGTGA. This CDR3 is built from 14 residues. CDR3 bases: TGTGCCAGCAGCCCGGGACTAGTCCCAGATACGCAGTATTTT. Amino acid sequence: CASSPGLVPDTQYF.

About this clone: At one boundary the junction diverges from the germline segment, which might be a read error. This chain joins TRBV7-9 and TRBJ2-7; the match to TRBD2 covers 9 bases. CDR1 SEHNR and CDR2 FQNEAQ come from the germline V gene (reference sequence). This CDR3 has 13 residues. The CDR3 spells CASSGGISYEQYF. CDR3 nucleotide sequence: TGCGCCAGCAGCGGGGGGATCTCCTACGAGCAGTACTTC. Complete variable domain (other parts from reference TRBV7-9 and TRBJ2-7): DTGVSQNPRHKITKRGQNVTFRCDPISEHNRLYWYRQTLGQGPEFLTYFQNEAQLEKSRLLSDRFSAERPKGSFSTLEIQRTEQGDSAMYLCASSGGISYEQYFGPGTRLTVT.

The chain uses TRBV5-1 and TRBJ2-2; 11 bases agree with TRBD1. V lost 3 bases to trimming and J lost 6 bases; unmatched junction nucleotides: 1. The germline V gene encodes CDR1 SGHRS and CDR2 YFSETQ. CDR3 length equals 14 residues. CDR3 sequence (DNA): TGCGCCAGCAGCTGGGGACAGGGGGCCGGGGAGCTGTTTTTT. Translated: CASSWGQGAGELFF.

Remarks on this clone: Other nucleotide sequences from this sample produce the same CDR3. V is TRBV6-6 and J is TRBJ2-7, with D possibly being TRBD1 (7 bases). There are 14 residues in the CDR3. Trimming removed 0 bases at V and 3 bases at J, with 9 bases between. CDR1 and CDR2 (germline): MNHNY, SVGAGI (reference sequence). CDR3 loop: CASSYSQGGYEQYF. DNA of the CDR3: TGTGCCAGCAGTTACTCTCAGGGGGGCTACGAGCAGTACTTC.

This chain joins TRBV19 and TRBJ2-1; no definite D call. The V end lost 5 bases, the J end lost 0 bases, and 5 bases lay between the germline ends. Germline-derived CDR1 and CDR2 are LNHDA and SQIVND (reference sequence). The CDR3 has 13 residues. CDR3 sequence: CASSADSYNEQFF. In DNA form, the CDR3 reads TGTGCCAGTAGTGCGGACTCCTACAATGAGCAGTTCTTC.

The J gene is TRBJ2-7, the V gene TRBV25-1; TRBD1 is a possible D gene (5 bases). The CDR3 loop spans 13 amino acids. V was pared by 7 bases and J by 4 bases, with 14 bases between. CDR1 MGHDK and CDR2 SYGVNS come from the germline V gene. The chain's CDR3 is CASTHLGVYEQYF. The CDR3 bases are TGTGCCAGCACCCATTTAGGGGTTTACGAGCAGTACTTC.

This chain connects TRBV7-9 to TRBJ2-1; 8 bases are a match to TRBD2. V lost 6 bases to trimming and J lost 5 bases; unmatched junction nucleotides: 12. Germline lookup yields CDR1 SEHNR and CDR2 FQNEAQ (reference sequence). The CDR3 covers 16 residues. CDR3 DNA sequence: TGTGCCAGCAGTCCCTACACGGGAGGGTCCCACAATGAGCAGTTCTTC. Translating it yields CASSPYTGGSHNEQFF.

V gene TRBV11-2 combines with J gene TRBJ2-5; D gene unclear. V shed 0 bases and J shed 4 bases, with 12 bases lying between them. The germline CDR1 and CDR2 sequences are SGHAT and FQNNGV. This CDR3 region has 15 residues. Here the CDR3 DNA reads TGTGCCAGCAGCTTAGAATTTGGGTTGGGAGAGACCCAGTACTTC. Its protein product is CASSLEFGLGETQYF. The full variable domain, its missing parts supplied by reference TRBV11-2 and TRBJ2-5, is EAGVAQSPRYKIIEKRQSVAFWCNPISGHATLYWYQQILGQGPKLLIQFQNNGVVDDSQLPKDRFSAERLKGVDSTLKIQPAKLEDSAVYLCASSLEFGLGETQYFGPGTRLLVL.

To note about this clone: Other DNA sequences in the same sample also yield this CDR3. The V and J genes are TRBV30 and TRBJ2-7, with no clear D. Trimming pared 3 bases from V and 6 bases from J, leaving 9 bases between. Looked up from germline, CDR1 is GTSNPN and CDR2 is SVGIG (reference sequence). This CDR3 has 11 residues. CDR3 sequence: CAWSVPGEQYF. The CDR3 bases are TGTGCCTGGAGCGTCCCCGGCGAGCAGTACTTC.

This chain connects TRBV5-6 to TRBJ2-7; D is ambiguous. Germline-derived CDR1 and CDR2 are SGHDT and YYEEEE. The CDR3 extends over 13 amino acids. The V end was cut by 4 bases, the J end by 4 bases, with 12 bases between. The CDR3, as DNA: TGTGCCAGCAGCCGAGACGAAGGGTACGAGCAGTACTTC. Its translation is CASSRDEGYEQYF.